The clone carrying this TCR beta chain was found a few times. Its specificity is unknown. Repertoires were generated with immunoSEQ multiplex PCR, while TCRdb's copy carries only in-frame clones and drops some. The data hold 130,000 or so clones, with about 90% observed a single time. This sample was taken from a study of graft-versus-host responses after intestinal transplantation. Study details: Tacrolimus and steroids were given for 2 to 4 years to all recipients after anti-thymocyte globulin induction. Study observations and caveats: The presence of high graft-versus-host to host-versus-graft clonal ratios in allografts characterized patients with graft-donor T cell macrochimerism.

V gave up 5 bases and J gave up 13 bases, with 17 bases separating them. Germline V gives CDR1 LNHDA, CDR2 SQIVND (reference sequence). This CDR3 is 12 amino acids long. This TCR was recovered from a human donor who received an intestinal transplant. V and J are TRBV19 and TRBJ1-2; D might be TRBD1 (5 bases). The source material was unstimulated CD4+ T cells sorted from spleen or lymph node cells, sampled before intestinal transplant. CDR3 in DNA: TGTGCCAGTAGTCGGGACGTCCAACCGAGCACCTTC. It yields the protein CASSRDVQPSTF.